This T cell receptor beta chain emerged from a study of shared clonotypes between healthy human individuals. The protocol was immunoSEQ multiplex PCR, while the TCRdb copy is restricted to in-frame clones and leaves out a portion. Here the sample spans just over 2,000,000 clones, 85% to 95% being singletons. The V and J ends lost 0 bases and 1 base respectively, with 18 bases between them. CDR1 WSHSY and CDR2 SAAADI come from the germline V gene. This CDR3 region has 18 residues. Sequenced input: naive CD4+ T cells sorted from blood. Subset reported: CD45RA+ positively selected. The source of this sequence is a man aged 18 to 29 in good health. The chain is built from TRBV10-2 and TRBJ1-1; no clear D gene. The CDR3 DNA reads TGCGCCAGCAGTGAGTCCGAGGTCAGTAGTACGGAGAACACTGAAGCTTTCTTT. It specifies CASSESEVSSTENTEAFF.